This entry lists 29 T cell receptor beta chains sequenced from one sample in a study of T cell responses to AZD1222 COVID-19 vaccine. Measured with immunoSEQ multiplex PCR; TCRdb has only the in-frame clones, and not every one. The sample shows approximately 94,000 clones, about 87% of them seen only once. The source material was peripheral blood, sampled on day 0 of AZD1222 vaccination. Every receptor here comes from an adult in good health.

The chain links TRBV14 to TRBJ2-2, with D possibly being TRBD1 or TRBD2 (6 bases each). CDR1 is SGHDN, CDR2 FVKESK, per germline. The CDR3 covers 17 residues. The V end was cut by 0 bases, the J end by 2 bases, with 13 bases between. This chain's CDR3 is CASSQDWGAGNTGELFF. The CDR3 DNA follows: TGTGCCAGCAGCCAAGATTGGGGGGCAGGCAACACCGGGGAGCTGTTTTTT.

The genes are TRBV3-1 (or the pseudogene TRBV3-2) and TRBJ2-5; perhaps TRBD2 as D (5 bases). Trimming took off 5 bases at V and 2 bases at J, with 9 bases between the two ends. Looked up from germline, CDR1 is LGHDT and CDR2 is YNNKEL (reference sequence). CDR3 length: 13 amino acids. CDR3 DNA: TGTGCCAGCAGCTCCGGGATGCAAGAGACCCAGTACTTC. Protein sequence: CASSSGMQETQYF.

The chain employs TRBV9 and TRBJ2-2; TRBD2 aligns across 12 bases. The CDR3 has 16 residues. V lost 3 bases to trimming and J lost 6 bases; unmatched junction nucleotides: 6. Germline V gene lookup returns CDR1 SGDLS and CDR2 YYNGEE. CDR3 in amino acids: CASSAPGLAGAGELFF. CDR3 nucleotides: TGTGCCAGCAGCGCCCCGGGACTAGCGGGCGCCGGGGAGCTGTTTTTT.

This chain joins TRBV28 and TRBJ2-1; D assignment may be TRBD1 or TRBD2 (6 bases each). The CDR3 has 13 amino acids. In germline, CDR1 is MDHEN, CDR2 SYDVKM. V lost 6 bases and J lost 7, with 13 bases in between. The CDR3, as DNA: TGTGCCAGCAGCCCACGGGGGCGGAATGAGCAGTTCTTC. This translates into CASSPRGRNEQFF.

The CDR3 protein is CASCKGTESSYEQYF. CDR3 bases: TGTGCCAGCTGCAAGGGGACAGAGTCCTCCTACGAGCAGTACTTC. The chain employs TRBV7-8 and TRBJ2-7, with 7 bases that match TRBD1. The CDR3 has 15 amino acids. CDR1 is SGHVS, CDR2 FQNEAQ, per germline. The J segment lost 0 bases and the V segment lost 8 bases, leaving 10 bases of the junction unmatched.

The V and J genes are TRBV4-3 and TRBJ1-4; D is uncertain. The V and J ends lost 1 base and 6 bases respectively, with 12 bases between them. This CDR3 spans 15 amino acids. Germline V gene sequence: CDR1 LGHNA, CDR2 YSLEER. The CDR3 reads CASSQVQVGYEKLFF. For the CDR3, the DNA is TGCGCCAGCAGCCAAGTTCAGGTCGGATATGAAAAACTGTTTTTT.

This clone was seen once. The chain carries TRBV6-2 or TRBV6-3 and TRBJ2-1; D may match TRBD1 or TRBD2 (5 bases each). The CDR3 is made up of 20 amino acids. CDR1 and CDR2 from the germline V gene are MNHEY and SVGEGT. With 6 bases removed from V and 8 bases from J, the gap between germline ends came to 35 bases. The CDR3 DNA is TGTGCCAGCAGCTCCGGGATGCTGGGACGACCTGAGGTAGCGACGGATGAGCAGTTCTTC. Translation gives CASSSGMLGRPEVATDEQFF.

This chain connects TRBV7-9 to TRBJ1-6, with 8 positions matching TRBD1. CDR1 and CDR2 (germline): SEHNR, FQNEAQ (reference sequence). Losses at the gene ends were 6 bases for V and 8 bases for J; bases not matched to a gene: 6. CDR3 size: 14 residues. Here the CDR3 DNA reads TGTGCCAGCAGAGCTACAGGGGGATATTCACCCCTCCACTTT. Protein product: CASRATGGYSPLHF.

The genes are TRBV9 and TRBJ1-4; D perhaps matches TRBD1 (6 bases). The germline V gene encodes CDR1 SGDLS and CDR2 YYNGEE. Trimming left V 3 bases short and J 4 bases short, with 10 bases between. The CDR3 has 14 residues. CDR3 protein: CASSGQVDNEKLFF. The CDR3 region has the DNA TGTGCCAGCAGCGGACAGGTAGATAATGAAAAACTGTTTTTT.

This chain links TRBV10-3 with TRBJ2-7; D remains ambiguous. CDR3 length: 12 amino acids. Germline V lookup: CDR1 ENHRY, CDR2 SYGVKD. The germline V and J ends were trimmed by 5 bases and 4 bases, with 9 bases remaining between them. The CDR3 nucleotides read TGTGCCATCAGTCGATCCGAATACGAGCAGTACTTC. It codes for CAISRSEYEQYF.

CDR3 residues: CASSLGWEMNTEAFF. As DNA, the CDR3 is TGTGCCAGCAGCTTGGGATGGGAAATGAACACTGAAGCTTTCTTT. The V and J genes are TRBV5-6 and TRBJ1-1; D gene uncertain. V lost 0 bases and J lost 0, with 9 bases in between. There are 15 residues in the CDR3. Germline V gene data show CDR1 as SGHDT and CDR2 as YYEEEE.

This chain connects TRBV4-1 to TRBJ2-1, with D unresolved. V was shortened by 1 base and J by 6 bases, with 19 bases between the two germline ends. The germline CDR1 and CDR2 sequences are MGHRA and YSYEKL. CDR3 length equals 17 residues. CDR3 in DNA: TGCGCCAGCAGCCAAGGCGCTAGACGGGCTCTAGGCAATGAGCAGTTCTTC. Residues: CASSQGARRALGNEQFF.

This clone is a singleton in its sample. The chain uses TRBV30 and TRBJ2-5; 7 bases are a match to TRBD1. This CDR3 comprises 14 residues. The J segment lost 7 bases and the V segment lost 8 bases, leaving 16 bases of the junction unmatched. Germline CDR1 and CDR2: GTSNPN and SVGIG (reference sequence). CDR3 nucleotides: TGTGCCCGGACAGGACCTGAACCACGAGGGACCCAGTACTTC. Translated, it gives CARTGPEPRGTQYF.

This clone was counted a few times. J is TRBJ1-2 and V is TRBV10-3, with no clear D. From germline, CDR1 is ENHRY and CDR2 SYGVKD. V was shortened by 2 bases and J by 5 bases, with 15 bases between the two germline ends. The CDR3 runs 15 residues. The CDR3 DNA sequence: TGTGCCATCAGTGAGGGCCAGTCAACTGGGTATGGCTACACCTTC. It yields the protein CAISEGQSTGYGYTF.

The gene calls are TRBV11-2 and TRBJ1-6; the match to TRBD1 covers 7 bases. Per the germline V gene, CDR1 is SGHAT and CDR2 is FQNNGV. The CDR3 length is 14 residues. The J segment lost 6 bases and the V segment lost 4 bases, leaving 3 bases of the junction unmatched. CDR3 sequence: CASSWGQSNSPLHF. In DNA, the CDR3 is TGTGCCAGCAGCTGGGGACAGAGTAATTCACCCCTCCACTTT.

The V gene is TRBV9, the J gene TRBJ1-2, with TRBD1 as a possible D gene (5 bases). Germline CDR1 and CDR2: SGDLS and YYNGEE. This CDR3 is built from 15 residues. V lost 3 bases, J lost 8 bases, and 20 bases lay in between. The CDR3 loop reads CASSGGGVSYSGYTF. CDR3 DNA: TGTGCCAGCAGCGGGGGAGGGGTTTCCTATTCGGGCTACACCTTC.

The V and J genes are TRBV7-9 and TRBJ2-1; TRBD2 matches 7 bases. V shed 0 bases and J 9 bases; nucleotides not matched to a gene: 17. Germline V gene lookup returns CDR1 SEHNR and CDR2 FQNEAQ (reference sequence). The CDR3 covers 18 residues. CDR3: CASSLASARGTTRPEQFF. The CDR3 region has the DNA TGTGCCAGCAGCTTAGCCTCCGCGCGTGGGACTACCAGACCTGAGCAGTTCTTC.

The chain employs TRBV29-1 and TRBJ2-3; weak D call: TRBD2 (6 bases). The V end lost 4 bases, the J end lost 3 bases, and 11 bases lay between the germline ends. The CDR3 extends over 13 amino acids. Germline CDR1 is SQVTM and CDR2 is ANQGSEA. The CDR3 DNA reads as TGCAGCGTTGCGGCAGGGAGGACAGATACGCAGTATTTT. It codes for CSVAAGRTDTQYF.

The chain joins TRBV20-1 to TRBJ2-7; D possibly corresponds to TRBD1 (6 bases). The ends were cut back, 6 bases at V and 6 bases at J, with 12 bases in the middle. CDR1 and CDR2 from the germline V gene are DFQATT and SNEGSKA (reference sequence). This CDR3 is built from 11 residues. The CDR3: CSAGGQFEQYF. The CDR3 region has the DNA TGCAGTGCGGGCGGACAGTTCGAGCAGTACTTC.

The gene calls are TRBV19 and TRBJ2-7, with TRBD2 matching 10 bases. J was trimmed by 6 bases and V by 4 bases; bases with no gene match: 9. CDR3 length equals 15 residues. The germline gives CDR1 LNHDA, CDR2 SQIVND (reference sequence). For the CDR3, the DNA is TGTGCCAGTAGTAGTTCTAGCGGGAGTTTTGGCGAGCAGTACTTC. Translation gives CASSSSSGSFGEQYF.

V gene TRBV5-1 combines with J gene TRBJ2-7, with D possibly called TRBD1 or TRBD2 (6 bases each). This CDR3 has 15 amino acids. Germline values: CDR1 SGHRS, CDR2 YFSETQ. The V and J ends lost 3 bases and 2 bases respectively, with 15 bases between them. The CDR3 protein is CASSWGARDTYEQYF. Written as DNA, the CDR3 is TGCGCCAGCAGCTGGGGGGCTAGAGACACCTACGAGCAGTACTTC.

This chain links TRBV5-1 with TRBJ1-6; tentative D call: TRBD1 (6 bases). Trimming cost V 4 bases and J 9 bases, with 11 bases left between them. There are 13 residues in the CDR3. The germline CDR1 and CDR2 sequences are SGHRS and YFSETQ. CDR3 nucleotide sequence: TGCGCCAGCAGCGAGGGGGAACGTTCACCCCTCCACTTT. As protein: CASSEGERSPLHF.

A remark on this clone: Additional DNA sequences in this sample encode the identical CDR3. CDR3 bases: TGTGCCAGCAGTTTATCGCGCAACACTGAAGCTTTCTTT. This sequence encodes CASSLSRNTEAFF. The rearrangement joins TRBV27 to TRBJ1-1; D is undetermined. Germline V CDR1 and CDR2: MNHEY, SMNVEV (reference sequence). Trimming pared 0 bases from V and 2 bases from J, leaving 4 bases between. CDR3 size: 13 residues.

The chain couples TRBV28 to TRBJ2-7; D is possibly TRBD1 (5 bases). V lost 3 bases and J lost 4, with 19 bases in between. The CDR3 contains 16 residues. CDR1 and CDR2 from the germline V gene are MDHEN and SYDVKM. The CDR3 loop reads CASSFKSVGPIYEQYF. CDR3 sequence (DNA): TGTGCCAGCAGTTTTAAATCGGTGGGGCCAATTTACGAGCAGTACTTC. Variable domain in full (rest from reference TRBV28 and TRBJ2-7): DVKVTQSSRYLVKRTGEKVFLECVQDMDHENMFWYRQDPGLGLRLIYFSYDVKMKEKGDIPEGYSVSREKKERFSLILESASTNQTSMYLCASSFKSVGPIYEQYFGPGTRLTVT.

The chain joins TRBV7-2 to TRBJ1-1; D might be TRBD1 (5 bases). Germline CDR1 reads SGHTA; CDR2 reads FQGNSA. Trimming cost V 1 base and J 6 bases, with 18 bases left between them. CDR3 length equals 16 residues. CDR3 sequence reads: CASSLVVTVKGSEAFF. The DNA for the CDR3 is TGTGCCAGCAGCTTAGTGGTTACAGTAAAGGGGTCTGAAGCTTTCTTT.

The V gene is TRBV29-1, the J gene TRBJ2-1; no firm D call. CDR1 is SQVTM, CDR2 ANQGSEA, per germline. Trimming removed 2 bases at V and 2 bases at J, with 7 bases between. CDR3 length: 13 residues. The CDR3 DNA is TGCAGCGTTGAAATCATAGCCTACAATGAGCAGTTCTTC. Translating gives CSVEIIAYNEQFF.

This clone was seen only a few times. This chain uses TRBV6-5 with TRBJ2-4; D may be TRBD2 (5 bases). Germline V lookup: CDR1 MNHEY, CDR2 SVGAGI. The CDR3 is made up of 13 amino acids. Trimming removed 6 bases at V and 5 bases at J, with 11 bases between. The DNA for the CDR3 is TGTGCCAGCAGACTAGGGCTCGAAAACATTCAGTACTTC. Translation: CASRLGLENIQYF.

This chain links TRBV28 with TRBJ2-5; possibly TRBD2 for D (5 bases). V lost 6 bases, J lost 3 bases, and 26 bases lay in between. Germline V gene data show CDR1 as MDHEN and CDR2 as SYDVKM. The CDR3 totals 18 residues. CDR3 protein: CASSTPLLGTLLEETQYF. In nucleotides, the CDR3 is TGTGCCAGCAGCACCCCTCTACTAGGCACTCTCCTAGAAGAGACCCAGTACTTC.

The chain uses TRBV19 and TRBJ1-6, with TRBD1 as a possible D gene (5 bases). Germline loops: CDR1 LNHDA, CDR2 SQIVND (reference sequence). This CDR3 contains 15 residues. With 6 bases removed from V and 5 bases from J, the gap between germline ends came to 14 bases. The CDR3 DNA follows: TGTGCCAGTAGGCGGACACAGCCCGATAATTCACCCCTCCACTTT. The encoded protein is CASRRTQPDNSPLHF.